This TCR beta chain originates from a study of blood T cell repertoires in COVID-19. Study-level background: There were acute and convalescent COVID-19 samples, and they came from the United States, Italy and Spain. Sample material is recorded as cDNA or gDNA derived from T cells, B-cell-depleted T cells, or PBMCs.

Authors' analysis steps: Quantification of nucleated cells was approximated via reference gene primer amplification. The repertoire was sequenced with immunoSEQ multiplex PCR; TCRdb's copy has only in-frame clones and lacks some. V and J calls and clone size are those listed in that table; D and trimming were worked out from the DNA. The repertoire holds about 66,000 clones, with just over 85% as singletons. Looked up from germline, CDR1 is MNHEY and CDR2 is SVGEGT. The CDR3 covers 15 residues. Trimming took 5 bases from V and 6 from J; bases not matched to a gene: 9. The sample consisted of peripheral blood. This chain joins TRBV6-2 or TRBV6-3 and TRBJ1-5, with 8 bases fitting TRBD1. This sequence originates from a man between 45 and 60 years old with active COVID-19. CDR3 nucleotide sequence: TGTGCCAGCAGTGATCCAGGGGGCCAAGGTCAGCCCCAGCATTTT. This encodes CASSDPGGQGQPQHF.